This T cell receptor beta chain was sequenced for a study of shared clonotypes between healthy human individuals. Germline CDR1 and CDR2: MNHNS and SASEGT. The V end lost 7 bases, the J end lost 2 bases, and 7 bases lay between the germline ends. The CDR3 has 12 residues. When replicate PCRs were run on sorted subsets, they used around 0.2 ug DNA, some 33,000 T cell genomes. Some clones are missing from TCRdb's copy, which holds only in-frame ones; the method was immunoSEQ multiplex PCR. The sample records roughly 380,000 clones, just over 95% being singletons. Sequenced input: memory CD8+ T cells sorted from blood. Indicated subset: CD45RO+ cells pooled with CCR7-negative TemRA cells. This TCR derives from a man aged 25-40 years in good health. The chain uses TRBV6-1 and TRBJ2-3; unclear D gene. The CDR3, as DNA: TGTGCCAGCAAGGGTTACACAGATACGCAGTATTTT. Protein: CASKGYTDTQYF.